Presented here are 32 T cell receptor beta chains from one specimen sequenced in a study of blood T cell repertoires in COVID-19. Measured with immunoSEQ multiplex PCR; TCRdb has only the in-frame clones, and not every one. The table has 150,000 to 200,000 clones, roughly four fifths seen once; the top ten hold roughly 19%. Sequencing input: peripheral blood. The receptors stem from an elderly woman with acute or convalescent COVID-19.

The rearrangement links TRBV12-3 or TRBV12-4 to TRBJ1-2, with a possible D match to TRBD1 (6 bases). The CDR3 sequence is 12 residues long. V dropped 3 bases and J dropped 8 bases, with 10 bases sitting between them. CDR3 protein: CASSLGGPGYTF. The DNA for the CDR3 is TGTGCCAGCAGTTTGGGGGGGCCGGGCTACACCTTC.

This chain connects TRBV6-5 to TRBJ1-2; 10 bases are a match to TRBD1. The germline gives CDR1 MNHEY, CDR2 SVGAGI. Trimming removed 5 bases from V and 4 bases from J; junction bases left unmatched: 1. CDR3 length equals 13 residues. CDR3 nucleotides: TGTGCCAGCAGTAGGACAGGGGGCTATGGCTACACCTTC. Its protein product is CASSRTGGYGYTF.

The chain uses TRBV19 and TRBJ1-5; TRBD1 matches at 12 bases. The CDR3 is 16 residues long. Germline V lookup: CDR1 LNHDA, CDR2 SQIVND (reference sequence). With 6 bases clipped from V and 5 bases from J, the junction kept 8 bases outside the gene matches. The CDR3 DNA reads TGTGCCAGTAGCCCCGAGGGGACAGGGGGCGATCAGCCCCAGCATTTT. It is translated as CASSPEGTGGDQPQHF.

The chain is built from TRBV4-1 and TRBJ1-1; D possibly corresponds to TRBD1 (5 bases). The V gene lost 6 bases and the J gene lost 0 bases, with 14 bases spanning the gap. There are 15 residues in the CDR3. Germline CDR1 and CDR2: MGHRA and YSYEKL. This CDR3 reads CASRRQLSMNTEAFF. CDR3 nucleotide sequence: TGCGCCAGCAGAAGACAGCTATCTATGAACACTGAAGCTTTCTTT.

This chain links TRBV2 with TRBJ1-6, with TRBD1 matching 10 bases. V lost 4 bases, J lost 1 base, and 1 base stayed unmatched. This CDR3 region has 16 residues. Germline-derived CDR1 and CDR2 are SNHLY and FYNNEI. The CDR3 here is CASSGDRGSYNSPLHF. The DNA for the CDR3 is TGTGCCAGCAGTGGGGACAGGGGATCCTATAATTCACCCCTCCACTTT.

This clone was detected only once. The chain couples TRBV5-8 to TRBJ1-1; 9 bases line up with TRBD1. The germline gives CDR1 SGHTS, CDR2 YDEGEE. V shed 4 bases and J 5 bases; nucleotides not matched to a gene: 9. The CDR3 contains 15 residues. Here the CDR3 reads CASSRYTGGETEAFF. CDR3 in DNA: TGTGCCAGCAGCCGCTATACAGGGGGCGAGACTGAAGCTTTCTTT.

The chain employs TRBV6-6 and TRBJ1-5; 7 positions match TRBD1. Unmatched junction bases numbered 4, after V lost 2 bases and J lost 6 bases. The CDR3 has 14 amino acids. Per the germline V gene, CDR1 is MNHNY and CDR2 is SVGAGI (reference sequence). In DNA form, the CDR3 reads TGTGCCAGCAGTTACCGACAGGGAGGTCAGCCCCAGCATTTT. This codes for CASSYRQGGQPQHF.

This clone was seen once. The gene calls are TRBV9 and TRBJ2-2, with TRBD2 as a possible D gene (6 bases). Trimming pared 4 bases from V and 2 bases from J, leaving 12 bases between. Germline V gene data show CDR1 as SGDLS and CDR2 as YYNGEE. The CDR3 sequence is 15 residues long. CDR3 bases: TGTGCCAGCAGCACCGGGACTCCTAACACCGGGGAGCTGTTTTTT. It codes for CASSTGTPNTGELFF.

The rearrangement uses TRBV5-1 and TRBJ2-2, with D possibly being TRBD2 (6 bases). The CDR3 extends over 14 amino acids. The ends were cut back, 0 bases at V and 7 bases at J, with 10 bases in the middle. Germline CDR1 SGHRS, CDR2 YFSETQ. The CDR3 DNA follows: TGCGCCAGCAGCTTGGGACATAGCGGCGGGGAGCTGTTTTTT. Its protein is CASSLGHSGGELFF. Full variable domain (remainder filled in from reference TRBV5-1 and TRBJ2-2): KAGVTQTPRYLIKTRGQQVTLSCSPISGHRSVSWYQQTPGQGLQFLFEYFSETQRNKGNFPGRFSGRQFSNSRSEMNVSTLELGDSALYLCASSLGHSGGELFFGEGSRLTVL.

The V and J genes are TRBV27 and TRBJ2-3, with D possibly TRBD2 on 6 matching bases. The CDR3 is 15 amino acids. V lost 3 bases and J lost 0, with 10 bases in between. Germline V lookup: CDR1 MNHEY, CDR2 SMNVEV (reference sequence). Here the CDR3 DNA reads TGTGCCAGCAGTTTTAGCGGTCCTAGCACAGATACGCAGTATTTT. Protein: CASSFSGPSTDTQYF.

The chain has TRBV3-1 (or the pseudogene TRBV3-2) and TRBJ2-3, with 8 bases aligning to TRBD1. Losses at the gene ends were 1 base for V and 3 bases for J; bases not matched to a gene: 0. The CDR3 contains 14 residues. Germline V CDR1 and CDR2: LGHDT, YNNKEL (reference sequence). The CDR3, as DNA: TGTGCCAGCAGCCAAGGGACAGGGACAGATACGCAGTATTTT. This sequence encodes CASSQGTGTDTQYF.

CDR3 region: CASSPAEAFGYTF. In nucleotides, the CDR3 is TGTGCCAGCAGCCCCGCAGAGGCTTTTGGCTACACCTTC. The rearrangement links TRBV3-1 (or the pseudogene TRBV3-2) to TRBJ1-2; no reliable D call. Germline V gives CDR1 LGHDT, CDR2 YNNKEL (reference sequence). The ends were cut back, 4 bases at V and 7 bases at J, with 13 bases in the middle. CDR3 size: 13 residues.

The gene calls are TRBV12-5 and TRBJ1-1; 7 nucleotides align to TRBD1. Losses at the gene ends were 1 base for V and 4 bases for J; bases not matched to a gene: 3. CDR3 length equals 14 residues. Germline assignment: CDR1 LGHNT and CDR2 FRNRAP. CDR3 nucleotide sequence: TGTGCTAGTGGTTTGGAAGGGGGCGTCACTGAAGCTTTCTTT. Its translation is CASGLEGGVTEAFF.

The chain combines TRBV29-1 with TRBJ2-1, with 9 bases identical to TRBD2. There are 17 residues in the CDR3. J gave up 8 bases and V 0 bases, and 14 bases lay outside the gene matches. Germline V gene lookup returns CDR1 SQVTM and CDR2 ANQGSEA. The CDR3 spells CSVEDSSPGLAGDEQFF. CDR3 DNA: TGCAGCGTTGAAGACTCCTCACCGGGACTAGCCGGGGATGAGCAGTTCTTC.

This chain connects TRBV9 to TRBJ2-7; TRBD2 matches 10 bases. J gave up 0 bases and V 6 bases, and 9 bases lay outside the gene matches. The CDR3 has 16 amino acids. Germline assignment: CDR1 SGDLS and CDR2 YYNGEE. In nucleotides, the CDR3 is TGTGCCAGCATTTTCCTAACTAGCGGGATCTCCTACGAGCAGTACTTC. Translated, it gives CASIFLTSGISYEQYF.

This rearrangement joins TRBV5-1 to TRBJ2-3, with 7 bases aligning to TRBD2. The germline gives CDR1 SGHRS, CDR2 YFSETQ. CDR3 length equals 14 residues. With V trimmed by 5 bases and J by 6 bases, 9 bases remained unmatched. The chain's CDR3 is CASSRDSGRDTQYF. CDR3 DNA sequence: TGCGCCAGCAGTAGGGACTCCGGGAGGGATACGCAGTATTTT.

The chain combines TRBV12-3 or TRBV12-4 with TRBJ1-2, with 9 bases matching TRBD1. This CDR3 region has 12 residues. V was clipped by 7 bases and J by 7 bases; unmatched bases: 4. Here the CDR3 reads CASKDRGVGYTF. The CDR3 nucleotides read TGTGCCAGCAAGGACAGGGGTGTTGGCTACACCTTC.

J is TRBJ2-1 and V is TRBV4-3; TRBD2 aligns across 8 bases. The germline V gene encodes CDR1 LGHNA and CDR2 YSLEER. V was pared by 0 bases and J by 4 bases, with 8 bases of the junction left unmatched. The CDR3 extends over 17 amino acids. CDR3: CASSQDIERGKYNEQFF. The CDR3 coding sequence is TGCGCCAGCAGCCAAGATATTGAGCGGGGGAAATACAATGAGCAGTTCTTC.

The V and J genes are TRBV28 and TRBJ1-5, with TRBD1 as a possible D gene (5 bases). The V gene's germline CDR1 is MDHEN and CDR2 SYDVKM. The V gene lost 6 bases and the J gene lost 4 bases, with 13 bases spanning the gap. This CDR3 is 14 amino acids long. CDR3 bases: TGTGCCAGCAGACCTCAGGGAGGTAATCAGCCCCAGCATTTT. It translates to CASRPQGGNQPQHF.

This chain connects TRBV28 to TRBJ2-3; 9 bases are a match to TRBD2. This CDR3 contains 18 residues. Germline V gene sequence: CDR1 MDHEN, CDR2 SYDVKM. Losses at the gene ends were 3 bases for V and 4 bases for J; bases not matched to a gene: 14. The CDR3 reads CASSLGPAGGGFADTQYF. The CDR3 DNA sequence: TGTGCCAGCAGTTTGGGACCCGCGGGAGGGGGGTTTGCAGATACGCAGTATTTT.

This chain joins TRBV11-1 and TRBJ2-7, with 9 nucleotides matching TRBD1. Trimming cost V 6 bases and J 3 bases; bases outside gene matches: 9. This CDR3 has 15 residues. Germline-derived CDR1 and CDR2 are SGHAT and FQDESV (reference sequence). The CDR3 sequence: CASRGRSGQGYEQYF. In DNA form, the CDR3 reads TGTGCCAGCAGGGGAAGGTCGGGACAGGGCTACGAGCAGTACTTC.

The rearrangement joins TRBV6-6 to TRBJ1-5, with D possibly matching TRBD1 (5 bases). CDR3 length equals 13 residues. Germline values: CDR1 MNHNY, CDR2 SVGAGI (reference sequence). V dropped 6 bases and J dropped 6 bases, with 12 bases sitting between them. The CDR3: CASRGGESQPQHF. For the CDR3, the DNA is TGTGCCAGCAGGGGGGGGGAAAGTCAGCCCCAGCATTTT.

There are a few counts of this clone. The rearrangement joins TRBV24-1 to TRBJ2-1; 8 bases agree with TRBD2. Germline V gives CDR1 KGHDR, CDR2 SFDVKD. The CDR3 is 16 amino acids. V lost 0 bases and J lost 8; bases outside the gene matches: 8. DNA of the CDR3: TGTGCCACCAGTGATTTGCCAAGCGGGGGAACGGATGAGCAGTTCTTC. Protein: CATSDLPSGGTDEQFF.

The chain employs TRBV3-1 (or the pseudogene TRBV3-2) and TRBJ2-1, with 16 nucleotides matching TRBD2. Germline CDR1 reads LGHDT; CDR2 reads YNNKEL (reference sequence). With V trimmed by 4 bases and J by 6 bases, 12 bases remained unmatched. The CDR3 loop spans 19 amino acids. CDR3 coding DNA: TGTGCCAGCAGCCGAAGGGGACTAGCGGGAGGGCCTGGAAGCAATGAGCAGTTCTTC. The encoded protein is CASSRRGLAGGPGSNEQFF.

The rearrangement links TRBV10-1 to TRBJ2-7; D unresolved. This CDR3 has 12 residues. CDR1 is WNHNN and CDR2 is SYGVQD in the germline V gene (reference sequence). With 6 bases removed from V and 3 bases from J, the gap between germline ends came to 9 bases. CDR3 sequence reads: CASSPRYYEQYF. DNA for the CDR3: TGCGCCAGCAGCCCCCGGTACTACGAGCAGTACTTC.

The chain employs TRBV4-1 and TRBJ2-2, with D tentatively TRBD2 (5 bases). CDR1 is MGHRA and CDR2 is YSYEKL in the germline V gene. V was clipped by 6 bases and J by 6 bases, with 17 bases between them. The CDR3 loop spans 15 amino acids. CDR3 residues: CASRQRASRPGELFF. The CDR3 nucleotides are TGCGCCAGCAGACAAAGGGCTAGCCGCCCCGGGGAGCTGTTTTTT.

This clone was detected only a few times. The genes are TRBV30 and TRBJ1-2; maybe TRBD1 (6 bases). Trimming removed 6 bases at V and 4 bases at J, with 15 bases between. The CDR3 runs 13 residues. CDR1 is GTSNPN, CDR2 SVGIG, per germline (reference sequence). In DNA, the CDR3 is TGTGCCTGTAACAGGGTACGCGGCTATGGCTACACCTTC. This sequence encodes CACNRVRGYGYTF.

The V gene is TRBV19, the J gene TRBJ1-5; 7 nucleotides match TRBD1. Trimming at V came to 6 bases and at J to 7 bases, leaving 6 bases not matched to a gene. The germline CDR1 and CDR2 sequences are LNHDA and SQIVND (reference sequence). The CDR3 has 13 residues. CDR3 DNA: TGTGCCAGTAGCCTAGGGGGCGGCCAGCCCCAGCATTTT. Translating gives CASSLGGGQPQHF.

This chain joins TRBV5-1 and TRBJ2-7, with 10 nucleotides matching TRBD2. This CDR3 region has 16 residues. V was clipped by 2 bases and J by 5 bases; unmatched bases: 10. CDR1 and CDR2 (germline): SGHRS, YFSETQ. Written as DNA, the CDR3 is TGCGCCAGCAGCTTAGTCCCTAGCGGGAGAAGTCACGAGCAGTACTTC. This sequence encodes CASSLVPSGRSHEQYF.

The rearrangement links TRBV6-2 or TRBV6-3 to TRBJ2-1, with D unclear. The CDR3 runs 16 residues. Germline V lookup: CDR1 MNHEY, CDR2 SVGEGT. Trimming stripped 0 bases from V and 7 bases from J, with 16 bases between. The DNA of the CDR3 is TGTGCCAGCAGTTACTCGGGTCTTCCGGGTCGAAATGAGCAGTTCTTC. Protein: CASSYSGLPGRNEQFF.

V is TRBV5-1 and J is TRBJ2-1, with 9 bases that match TRBD2. CDR1 and CDR2 from the germline V gene are SGHRS and YFSETQ. V shed 0 bases and J 5 bases; nucleotides not matched to a gene: 6. The CDR3 is made up of 16 amino acids. This CDR3 is CASSLEGGRANNEQFF. DNA of the CDR3: TGCGCCAGCAGCTTGGAGGGCGGGAGGGCGAACAATGAGCAGTTCTTC.

The V gene is TRBV5-8, the J gene TRBJ2-5, with unresolved D. The germline V gene has CDR1 SGHTS and CDR2 YDEGEE. The CDR3 sequence is 12 residues long. V was clipped by 4 bases and J by 7 bases, with 11 bases between them. The CDR3 is CASSPRSGTQYF. The CDR3 DNA follows: TGTGCCAGCAGCCCCCGGTCTGGGACCCAGTACTTC.